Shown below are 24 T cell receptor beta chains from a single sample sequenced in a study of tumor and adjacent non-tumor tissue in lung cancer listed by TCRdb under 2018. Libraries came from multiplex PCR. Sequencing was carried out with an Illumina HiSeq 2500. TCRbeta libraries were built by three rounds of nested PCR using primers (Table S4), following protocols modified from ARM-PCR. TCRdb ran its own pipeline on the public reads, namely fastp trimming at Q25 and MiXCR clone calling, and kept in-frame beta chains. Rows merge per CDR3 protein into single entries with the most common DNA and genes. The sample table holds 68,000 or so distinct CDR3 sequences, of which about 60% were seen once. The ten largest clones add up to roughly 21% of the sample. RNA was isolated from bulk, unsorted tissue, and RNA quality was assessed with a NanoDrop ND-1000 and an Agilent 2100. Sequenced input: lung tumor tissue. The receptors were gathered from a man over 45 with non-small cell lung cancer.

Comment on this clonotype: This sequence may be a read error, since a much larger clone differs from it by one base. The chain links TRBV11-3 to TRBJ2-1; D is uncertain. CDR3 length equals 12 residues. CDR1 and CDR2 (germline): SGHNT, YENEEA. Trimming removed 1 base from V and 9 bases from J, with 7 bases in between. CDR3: CASSLVNSEQFF. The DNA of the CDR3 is TGTGCCAGCAGCTTAGTGAACAGTGAGCAGTTCTTC.

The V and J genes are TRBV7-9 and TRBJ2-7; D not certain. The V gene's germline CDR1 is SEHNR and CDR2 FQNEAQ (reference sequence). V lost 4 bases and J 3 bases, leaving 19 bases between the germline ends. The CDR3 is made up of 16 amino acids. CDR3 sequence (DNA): TGTGCCAGCAGCTCAGAGATGGGCTTTTCCTTCTACGAGCAGTACTTC. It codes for CASSSEMGFSFYEQYF.

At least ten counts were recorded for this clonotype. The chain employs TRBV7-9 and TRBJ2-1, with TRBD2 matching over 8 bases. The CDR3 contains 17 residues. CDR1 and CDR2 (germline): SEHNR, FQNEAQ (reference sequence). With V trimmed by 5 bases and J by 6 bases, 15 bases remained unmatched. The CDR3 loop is CASSPRRASGRSNEQFF. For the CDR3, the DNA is TGTGCCAGCAGCCCCCGGAGGGCCAGCGGGAGATCCAATGAGCAGTTCTTC.

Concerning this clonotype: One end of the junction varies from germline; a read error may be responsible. CDR3 DNA: TGTCCCAGCAAACCAATTGGGGCCATGAACACTGAAGCTTTCTTT. Residues: CPSKPIGAMNTEAFF. This chain joins TRBV6-1 and TRBJ1-1; the D gene is possibly TRBD1 (5 bases). The CDR3 covers 15 residues. Germline CDR1 is MNHNS and CDR2 is SASEGT.

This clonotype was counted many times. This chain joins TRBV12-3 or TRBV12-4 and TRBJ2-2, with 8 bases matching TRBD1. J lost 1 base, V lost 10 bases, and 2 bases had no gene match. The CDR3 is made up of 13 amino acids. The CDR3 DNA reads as TGTGCCACCGGGACAGGGAACACCGGGGAGCTGTTTTTT. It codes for CATGTGNTGELFF.

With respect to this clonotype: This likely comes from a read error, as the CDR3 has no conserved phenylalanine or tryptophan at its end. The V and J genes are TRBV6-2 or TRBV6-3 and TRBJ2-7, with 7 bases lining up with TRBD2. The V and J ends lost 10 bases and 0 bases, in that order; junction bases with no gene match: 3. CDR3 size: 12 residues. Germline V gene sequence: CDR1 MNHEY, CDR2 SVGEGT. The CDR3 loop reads CAKWTSSYEQYL. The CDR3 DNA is TGTGCCAAATGGACTAGCTCCTACGAGCAGTACCTC.

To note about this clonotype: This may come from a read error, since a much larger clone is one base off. CDR3 bases: TGTGCCAGGAGTAGGGGGACTACTTACACCGGGGAGCTGTTTTTT. Protein product: CARSRGTTYTGELFF. The V call is TRBV30, the J call TRBJ2-2, with D maybe TRBD2 (7 bases). The CDR3 runs to 15 residues. Per germline, CDR1 GTSNPN and CDR2 SVGIG (reference sequence).

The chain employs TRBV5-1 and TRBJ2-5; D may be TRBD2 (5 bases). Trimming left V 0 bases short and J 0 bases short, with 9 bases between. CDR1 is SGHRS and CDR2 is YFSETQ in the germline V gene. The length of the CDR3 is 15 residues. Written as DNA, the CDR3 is TGCGCCAGCAGCTTGGCGGGGTCCAACCAAGAGACCCAGTACTTC. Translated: CASSLAGSNQETQYF.

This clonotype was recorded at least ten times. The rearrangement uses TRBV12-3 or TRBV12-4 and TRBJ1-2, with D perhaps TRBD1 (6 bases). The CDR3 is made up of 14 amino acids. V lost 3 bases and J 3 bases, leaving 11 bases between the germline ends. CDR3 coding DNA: TGTGCCAGCAGTTTCTCGGACAGAGACTATGGCTACACCTTC. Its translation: CASSFSDRDYGYTF.

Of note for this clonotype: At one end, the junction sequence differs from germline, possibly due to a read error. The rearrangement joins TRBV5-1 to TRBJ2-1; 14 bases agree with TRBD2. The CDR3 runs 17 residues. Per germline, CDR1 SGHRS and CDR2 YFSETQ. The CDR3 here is CVSSLASGLAGGNEQFF. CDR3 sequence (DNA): TGCGTCAGCAGCTTGGCATCAGGACTAGCGGGGGGCAATGAGCAGTTCTTC.

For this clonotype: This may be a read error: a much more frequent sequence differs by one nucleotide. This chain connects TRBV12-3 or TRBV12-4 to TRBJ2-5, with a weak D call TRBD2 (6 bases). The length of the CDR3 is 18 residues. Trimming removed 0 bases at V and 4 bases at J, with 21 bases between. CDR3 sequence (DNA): TGTGCCAGCAGTTTAGCCGCCCGACTAGGCAGGTTCGGAGAGACCCAGTACTTC. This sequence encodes CASSLAARLGRFGETQYF.

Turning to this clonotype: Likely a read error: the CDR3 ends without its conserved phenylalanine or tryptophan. This CDR3 reads CASSTDRGTGELFI. CDR3 DNA: TGTGCCAGCAGTACAGACAGGGGAACCGGGGAACTGTTTATT. The V gene is TRBV6-5, the J gene TRBJ2-2; 8 bases map to TRBD1. This CDR3 comprises 14 residues. Germline V gene data show CDR1 as MNHEY and CDR2 as SVGAGI.

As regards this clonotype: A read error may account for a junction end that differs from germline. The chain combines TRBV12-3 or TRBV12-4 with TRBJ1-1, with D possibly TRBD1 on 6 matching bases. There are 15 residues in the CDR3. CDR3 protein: CARRYRRDMNTEAFF. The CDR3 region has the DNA TGTGCCCGCAGGTACCGACGGGACATGAACACTGAAGCTTTCTTT.

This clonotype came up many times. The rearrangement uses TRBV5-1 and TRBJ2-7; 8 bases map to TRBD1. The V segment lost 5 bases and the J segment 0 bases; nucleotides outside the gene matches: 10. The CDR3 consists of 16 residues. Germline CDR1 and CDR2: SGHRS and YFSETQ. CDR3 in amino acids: CASRPDRGLISYEQYF. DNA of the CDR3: TGCGCCAGCAGACCCGACAGGGGCCTAATCTCCTACGAGCAGTACTTC.

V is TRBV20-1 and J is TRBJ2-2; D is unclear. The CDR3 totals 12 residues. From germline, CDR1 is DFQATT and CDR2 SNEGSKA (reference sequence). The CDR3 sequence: CGVPTGTGELFF. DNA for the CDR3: TGCGGCGTTCCCACGGGCACCGGGGAGCTGTTTTTT.

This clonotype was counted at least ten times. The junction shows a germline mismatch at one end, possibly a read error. For the CDR3, the DNA is TGCACCAGCAGCTTGGCCGTGAACACCGGGGAGCTGTTTTTT. This sequence encodes CTSSLAVNTGELFF. The chain joins TRBV5-1 to TRBJ2-2; no firm D call. This CDR3 has 14 amino acids. Germline V gene sequence: CDR1 SGHRS, CDR2 YFSETQ.

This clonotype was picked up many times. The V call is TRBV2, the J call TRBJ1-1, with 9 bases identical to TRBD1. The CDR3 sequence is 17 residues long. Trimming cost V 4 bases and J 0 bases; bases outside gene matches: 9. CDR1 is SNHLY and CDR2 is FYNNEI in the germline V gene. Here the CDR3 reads CASSASLDRGVNTEAFF. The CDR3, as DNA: TGTGCCAGCAGTGCTTCCCTGGACAGGGGAGTGAACACTGAAGCTTTCTTT.

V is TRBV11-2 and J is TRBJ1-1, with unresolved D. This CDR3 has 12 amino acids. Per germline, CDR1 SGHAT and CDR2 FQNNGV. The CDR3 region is CVNSSDRAEAFF. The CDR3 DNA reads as TGTGTCAACAGCTCGGATAGGGCTGAAGCTTTCTTT.

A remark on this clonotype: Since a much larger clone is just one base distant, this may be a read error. CDR3 sequence reads: CASGILTGVAGELFF. The CDR3 DNA is TGTGCCAGCGGAATACTAACAGGGGTGGCCGGGGAGCTGTTTTTT. The rearrangement joins TRBV6-5 to TRBJ2-2, with TRBD1 identical over 7 bases. This CDR3 is built from 15 residues. Germline V CDR1 and CDR2: MNHEY, SVGAGI. Trimming took 8 bases from V and 6 from J; bases not matched to a gene: 12.

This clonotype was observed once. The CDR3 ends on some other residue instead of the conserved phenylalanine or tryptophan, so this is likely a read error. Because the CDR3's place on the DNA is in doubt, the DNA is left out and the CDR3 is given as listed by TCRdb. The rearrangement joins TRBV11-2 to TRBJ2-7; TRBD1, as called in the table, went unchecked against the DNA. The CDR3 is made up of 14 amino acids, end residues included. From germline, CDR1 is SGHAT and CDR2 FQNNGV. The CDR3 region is CASSLDRGAYEEYL.

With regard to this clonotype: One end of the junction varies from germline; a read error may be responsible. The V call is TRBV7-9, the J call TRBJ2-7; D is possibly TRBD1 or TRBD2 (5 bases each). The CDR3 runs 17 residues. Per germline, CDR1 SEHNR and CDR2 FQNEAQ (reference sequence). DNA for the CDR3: TGTGCCAGCAGCTACCGCGCGGACGGGGCCGGTTCCTACAAGCAGTACTTC. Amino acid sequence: CASSYRADGAGSYKQYF.

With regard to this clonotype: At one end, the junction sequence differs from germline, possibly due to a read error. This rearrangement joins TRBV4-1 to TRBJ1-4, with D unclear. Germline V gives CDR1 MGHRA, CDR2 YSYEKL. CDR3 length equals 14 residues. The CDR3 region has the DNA TGCGTCAGCAGCCAAGCCAGGACCGAGAGGAAGCTGTTTTTT. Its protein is CVSSQARTERKLFF.

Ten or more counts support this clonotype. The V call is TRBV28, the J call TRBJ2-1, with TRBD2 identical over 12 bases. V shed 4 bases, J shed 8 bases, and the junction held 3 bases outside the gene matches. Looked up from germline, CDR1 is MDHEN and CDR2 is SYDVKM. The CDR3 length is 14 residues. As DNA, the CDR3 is TGTGCCAGCAGTTCTAGCGGGGGGGCCGATGAGCAGTTCTTC. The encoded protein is CASSSSGGADEQFF. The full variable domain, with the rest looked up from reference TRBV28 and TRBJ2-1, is DVKVTQSSRYLVKRTGEKVFLECVQDMDHENMFWYRQDPGLGLRLIYFSYDVKMKEKGDIPEGYSVSREKKERFSLILESASTNQTSMYLCASSSSGGADEQFFGPGTRLTVL.

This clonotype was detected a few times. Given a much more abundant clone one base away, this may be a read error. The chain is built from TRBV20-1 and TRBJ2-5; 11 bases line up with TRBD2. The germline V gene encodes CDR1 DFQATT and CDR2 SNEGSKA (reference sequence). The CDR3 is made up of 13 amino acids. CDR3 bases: TGCAGTGCTTTAGCGGGGGGGCTGGAGACCAAGTACTTC. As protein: CSALAGGLETKYF.